The rows below give T cell receptor beta chains drawn from one sample of a study of blood T cell repertoires in COVID-19. Sequencing used immunoSEQ multiplex PCR; TCRdb keeps in-frame clones, though not all of them. Among 330,000 or so clones, around 90% were seen once, and the ten largest hold 18%. Sequencing was carried out using PBMCs or T cells enriched from blood (not recorded which). The receptor source for this set is a woman between 25 and 40 years old who had recovered from COVID-19. Both conserved end residues are trimmed from each CDR3. Size values are once, few and many counts, or a class for expanded clones, and some rows have none.

v_gene	j_gene	abundance	CDR3aa
TRBV27	TRBJ2-6	.	ASSLSGRGLSGANVLT
TRBV28	TRBJ1-1	.	ATIGRGLAEAF
TRBV12-3/TRBV12-4	TRBJ2-4	.	ASSQGPKNIQY
TRBV2	TRBJ2-1	.	ATGTGSTEQF
TRBV18	TRBJ2-3	.	ASSPLLATDTQY
TRBV7-9	TRBJ2-7	.	ASSKPPGQGAYEQY
TRBV7-9	TRBJ2-5	.	ASTKTPGLAGQETQY
TRBV11-2	TRBJ1-1	.	ASSLDFGQGNTEAF
TRBV27	TRBJ2-7	.	ASSFTSSIYEQY
TRBV5-1	TRBJ2-1	.	ASSRTSGGPYNEQF
TRBV7-6	TRBJ2-7	.	ASSLDRGASYEQY
TRBV6-5	TRBJ2-1	.	ASSRDRHEQF
TRBV27	TRBJ2-5	.	ASSFIPGGETQY
TRBV5-4	TRBJ1-2	.	ASSRGTGQQGYGYT
TRBV5-8	TRBJ2-7	.	ATSGRWTGHYEQY
TRBV7-9	TRBJ2-5	.	ASSPGGLAIETQY
TRBV4-2	TRBJ2-7	.	ASSQGGAGGTYEQY
TRBV27	TRBJ1-6	.	ASSEGNYNSPLH
TRBV7-9	TRBJ2-1	.	ASDRGRRGEQF
TRBV5-4	TRBJ2-7	once	ASSLPGGKPYEQY
TRBV18	TRBJ1-3	.	ASSLEGNTIY
TRBV2	TRBJ1-4	.	ASTATGPDEKLF
TRBV12-3/TRBV12-4	TRBJ1-1	.	ASRGGQGAEAF